This T cell receptor (beta chain) was retrieved from a study of T cells after posttransplantation cyclophosphamide. V was cut by 5 bases and J by 1 base, with 15 bases left in between. CDR3 length: 15 residues. CDR1 and CDR2 from the germline V gene are SEHNR and FQNEAQ (reference sequence). Overall study results and limits: Blood and skin or GI T cell repertoires showed limited TRB overlap.

This clone was observed many times. Its antigen is currently unknown. TCRdb keeps only in-frame clones here, not all; method: immunoSEQ multiplex PCR. The specimen gives over 20,000 clones without singletons; the ten biggest hold over 1.3%. V is TRBV7-9 and J is TRBJ2-7; D possibly corresponds to TRBD2 (6 bases). The TCR originated in a man between 45 and 60 years old in good health, CMV-negative, and a related stem cell transplant donor. The sequenced material came from PBMCs. The CDR3 coding sequence is TGTGCCAGCAGCCCCCCAGGAGGGCGGTCCTACGAGCAGTACTTC. Translation: CASSPPGGRSYEQYF.